This TCR beta chain was sequenced during a study of cytomegalovirus exposure and HLA in healthy donors. Study overall: Sequencing of 150 million to 200 million T cells in an earlier analysis found 90 million to 120 million unique TCR beta sequences. Study-level results: It emerged from a later analysis that several of the most significant clusters appeared to be linked to common viral pathogens. There were about 160 TCR beta chains listed as cytomegalovirus-associated. An ancestry cluster, one associated with Asian ancestry, reportedly showed fewer N-insertions than the 666-donor mean in a later analysis.

PCR primers comprised 60 Vbeta and 13 Jbeta primers. Clones were sequenced by immunoSEQ multiplex PCR, and TCRdb holds only the in-frame ones, with some missing. This sample carries fewer than 45,000 clones, 90% to 95% of them seen once, and the ten largest clones take 2% to 3%. Germline V CDR1 and CDR2: SGHTA, FQGTGA. The CDR3 spans 17 residues. V gave up 5 bases and J gave up 3 bases; unmatched junction bases: 8. Comment on this clone: What it binds is not known.

This chain connects TRBV7-3 to TRBJ2-2; 11 bases agree with TRBD2. This clonotype was sampled from a woman under 30 in good health and CMV-seronegative. Specimen: PBMCs. As DNA, the CDR3 is TGTGCCAGCAGCGAGACTAGCGGGAAGATCGACACCGGGGAGCTGTTTTTT. Amino acids: CASSETSGKIDTGELFF. The entire variable domain, with the rest obtained from reference TRBV7-3 and TRBJ2-2, is as follows: GAGVSQTPSNKVTEKGKYVELRCDPISGHTALYWYRQSLGQGPEFLIYFQGTGAADDSGLPNDRFFAVRPEGSVSTLKIQRTERGDSAVYLCASSETSGKIDTGELFFGEGSRLTVL.